This T cell receptor beta chain comes out of a study of blood T cell repertoires in COVID-19. About the research overall: Sample material is recorded as cDNA or gDNA derived from T cells, B-cell-depleted T cells, or PBMCs.

Trimming pared 4 bases from V and 6 bases from J, leaving 17 bases between. The germline V gene has CDR1 SGHNT and CDR2 YYREEE (reference sequence). The CDR3 runs to 14 residues. Per the original data handling: Researchers report that nucleated cell counts were estimated from reference gene primer amplification. The assay was immunoSEQ multiplex PCR, and TCRdb's table has in-frame clones only and misses some. That table supplies the V and J calls and clone size; D and trimming were determined from the DNA. The sample lists under 95,000 clones, 60% to 75% occurring once. The genes are TRBV5-4 and TRBJ2-7, with a weak D call TRBD1 (5 bases). The sequence was collected from a man aged 45-60 years with active or convalescent COVID-19. The material sequenced was peripheral blood. CDR3 nucleotide sequence: TGTGCCAGCAGCCCTGGTAGGGGATTTCCCGAGCAGTACTTC. Translated: CASSPGRGFPEQYF.